The 28 T cell receptor beta chains reported below all come from one sample, sequenced in a study of T cell responses to AZD1222 COVID-19 vaccine. Profiling relied on immunoSEQ multiplex PCR, and the TCRdb table lists in-frame clones only, not all of them. The sample includes roughly 100,000 clones, about 87% of them seen just once. The sequences come from peripheral blood, collected on day 0 of AZD1222 vaccination. These receptors all come from an adult in good health.

The rearrangement uses TRBV7-2 and TRBJ2-5; 13 positions match TRBD2. This CDR3 spans 18 amino acids. Losses at the gene ends were 3 bases for V and 5 bases for J; bases not matched to a gene: 12. CDR1 SGHTA and CDR2 FQGNSA come from the germline V gene. In nucleotides, the CDR3 is TGTGCCAGCAGCTTTCCCTCCCCACTAGCGGGGGGGCCGGAGACCCAGTACTTC. Translated: CASSFPSPLAGGPETQYF.

This rearrangement joins TRBV21-1 to TRBJ2-7; the table's TRBD1 call for D was not verified on the DNA. TRBV21-1 constitutes a pseudogene. This CDR3 is built from 22 residues. CDR3 sequence (DNA): TGTGCCAGCAGCAAAGCGCTTTCAGCGTACTCCAGGTCTCGACAGGGCTCCTACGAGCAGTACTTC. Amino acids: CASSKALSAYSRSRQGSYEQYF.

The chain employs TRBV7-2 and TRBJ2-7; the match to TRBD2 covers 7 bases. This CDR3 region has 14 residues. Unmatched junction bases numbered 11, after V lost 6 bases and J lost 6 bases. The germline CDR1 and CDR2 sequences are SGHTA and FQGNSA. CDR3 sequence: CASRAGLAAGEQYF. CDR3 DNA sequence: TGTGCCAGCAGAGCGGGCCTAGCGGCCGGCGAGCAGTACTTC.

The chain recombines TRBV19 with TRBJ1-2, with 8 bases matching TRBD1. This CDR3 contains 13 residues. Germline V CDR1 and CDR2: LNHDA, SQIVND (reference sequence). V was pared by 3 bases and J by 7 bases, with 4 bases of the junction left unmatched. The CDR3 sequence is CASSIPTGGGYTF. CDR3 coding DNA: TGTGCCAGTAGTATCCCCACAGGGGGTGGCTACACCTTC.

This chain joins TRBV28 and TRBJ1-2; D is unresolved. V was cut by 9 bases and J by 6 bases, with 17 bases left in between. This CDR3 has 13 residues. Looked up from germline, CDR1 is MDHEN and CDR2 is SYDVKM. The CDR3 is CASLLRGLHGYTF. As DNA, the CDR3 is TGTGCCAGTCTTTTACGGGGATTGCATGGCTACACCTTC.

The V call is TRBV7-2, the J call TRBJ2-3, with unresolved D. CDR3 length: 14 residues. Trimming cost V 3 bases and J 4 bases, with 11 bases left between them. Germline V CDR1 and CDR2: SGHTA, FQGNSA. CDR3 coding DNA: TGTGCCAGCAGCTTGGGTCCTTCCGCAGATACGCAGTATTTT. Its protein product is CASSLGPSADTQYF.

The rearrangement uses TRBV19 and TRBJ2-5; no clear D gene. Germline CDR1 is LNHDA and CDR2 is SQIVND (reference sequence). V lost 4 bases and J 3 bases, leaving 12 bases between the germline ends. The length of the CDR3 is 14 residues. For the CDR3, the DNA is TGTGCCAGTAGTAAGTCTCAAACGAAAGAGACCCAGTACTTC. It yields the protein CASSKSQTKETQYF.

V is TRBV29-1 and J is TRBJ2-7, with no clear D. CDR1 is SQVTM and CDR2 is ANQGSEA in the germline V gene. The CDR3 covers 12 residues. Trimming stripped 3 bases from V and 6 bases from J, with 12 bases between. CDR3 in amino acids: CSVDVGWGEQYF. The CDR3 DNA reads as TGCAGCGTTGATGTGGGATGGGGCGAGCAGTACTTC.

The rearrangement links TRBV27 to TRBJ2-7; TRBD1 matches 7 bases. The trim removed 8 bases at V and 4 bases at J, leaving 14 bases unmatched. Germline V gene lookup returns CDR1 MNHEY and CDR2 SMNVEV (reference sequence). The CDR3 spans 15 residues. For the CDR3, the DNA is TGTGCCAGCGCACTGACAGGGATTCTTAGGTACGAGCAGTACTTC. Encoded protein: CASALTGILRYEQYF.

This clone was counted a single time. J is TRBJ1-1 and V is TRBV18, with 12 bases aligning to TRBD1. The junction had 2 bases not matched to a gene; V was cut back by 4 bases and J by 2 bases. The CDR3 length is 15 residues. Germline V gives CDR1 KGHSH, CDR2 LQKENI. The CDR3 protein is CASSRGQGANTEAFF. CDR3 in DNA: TGTGCCAGCTCACGGGGACAGGGGGCTAACACTGAAGCTTTCTTT.

This clone came up once. CDR3 DNA sequence: TGCGCCAGCAGCTTGGCCCCTCTAGACCGGTATACATACAATGAGCAGTTCTTC. Translation gives CASSLAPLDRYTYNEQFF. The J gene is TRBJ2-1, the V gene TRBV5-1; D uncertain. Trimming removed 0 bases from V and 4 bases from J, with 20 bases in between. The CDR3 has 18 amino acids. Germline V gene lookup returns CDR1 SGHRS and CDR2 YFSETQ.

In nucleotides, the CDR3 is TGCGCCAGCAGCTTGGGACTAGCGGGTTATGAGACCCAGTACTTC. Translation: CASSLGLAGYETQYF. V is TRBV5-1 and J is TRBJ2-5, with 10 bases that match TRBD2. Trimming removed 0 bases from V and 5 bases from J; junction bases left unmatched: 4. The CDR3 runs to 15 residues. Per the germline V gene, CDR1 is SGHRS and CDR2 is YFSETQ.

The chain links TRBV7-9 to TRBJ1-2; unclear D gene. V was trimmed by 5 bases and J by 4 bases, leaving 11 bases between them. The germline gives CDR1 SEHNR, CDR2 FQNEAQ (reference sequence). The CDR3 totals 13 residues. CDR3 sequence (DNA): TGTGCCAGCAGCCTCGGGTATGCCTATGGCTACACCTTC. This encodes CASSLGYAYGYTF.

The chain's CDR3 is CASSLSPGSNEKLFF. CDR3 nucleotides: TGTGCCAGCAGCTTATCTCCGGGTTCTAATGAAAAACTGTTTTTT. The gene calls are TRBV7-6 and TRBJ1-4; D is unresolved. Trimming pared 2 bases from V and 3 bases from J, leaving 10 bases between. Germline loops: CDR1 SGHVS, CDR2 FNYEAQ. This CDR3 region has 15 residues. Supplemented by reference TRBV7-6 and TRBJ1-4, the full variable domain reads GAGVSQSPRYKVTKRGQDVALRCDPISGHVSLYWYRQALGQGPEFLTYFNYEAQQDKSGLPNDRFSAERPEGSISTLTIQRTEQRDSAMYRCASSLSPGSNEKLFFGSGTQLSVL.

This clone has a single count. The chain links TRBV7-9 to TRBJ1-2; 9 nucleotides align to TRBD1. The CDR3 covers 15 residues. Trimming cost V 3 bases and J 4 bases; bases outside gene matches: 6. Germline CDR1 reads SEHNR; CDR2 reads FQNEAQ (reference sequence). The DNA of the CDR3 is TGTGCCAGCAGCTTGGGGGACAGGGCCGGCTATGGCTACACCTTC. Translation: CASSLGDRAGYGYTF.

The gene calls are TRBV6-5 and TRBJ1-2; 7 bases are a match to TRBD1. In germline, CDR1 is MNHEY, CDR2 SVGAGI. This CDR3 has 12 amino acids. The V segment lost 10 bases and the J segment 6 bases; nucleotides outside the gene matches: 8. CDR3 amino acids: CAIRGAGDGYTF. The CDR3 bases are TGTGCCATCAGGGGGGCCGGTGATGGCTACACCTTC.

This chain uses TRBV11-2 with TRBJ2-5, with D hard to call. Trimming removed 5 bases from V and 5 bases from J, with 9 bases in between. The CDR3 contains 12 residues. Germline values: CDR1 SGHAT, CDR2 FQNNGV. CDR3 in amino acids: CASSARLETQYF. The CDR3 DNA reads TGTGCCAGCAGCGCACGTTTGGAGACCCAGTACTTC.

By its share, this clone is medium-sized (0.01 to 0.1%). The V and J genes are TRBV9 and TRBJ1-1; tentatively, D is TRBD1 (6 bases). Germline assignment: CDR1 SGDLS and CDR2 YYNGEE. Trimming removed 4 bases at V and 8 bases at J, with 12 bases between. The CDR3 is made up of 12 amino acids. Here the CDR3 DNA reads TGTGCCAGCAGCCCCACGGGGGCGGAAGCTTTCTTT. This translates into CASSPTGAEAFF.

The chain joins TRBV5-1 to TRBJ1-1; D not certain. The CDR3 spans 14 residues. Germline V gene lookup returns CDR1 SGHRS and CDR2 YFSETQ. Trimming removed 1 base at V and 1 base at J, with 8 bases between. Here the CDR3 reads CASSLLLGNTEAFF. CDR3 sequence (DNA): TGCGCCAGCAGCTTGTTGTTAGGGAACACTGAAGCTTTCTTT.

The chain couples TRBV7-2 to TRBJ2-7; 10 nucleotides agree with TRBD2. The CDR3 length is 16 residues. In germline, CDR1 is SGHTA, CDR2 FQGNSA. V gave up 3 bases and J gave up 2 bases; unmatched junction bases: 7. The CDR3 DNA is TGTGCCAGCAGCTTCTCTACTAGCGGGGTCGCCTACGAGCAGTACTTC. Protein sequence: CASSFSTSGVAYEQYF.

V gene TRBV7-2 combines with J gene TRBJ1-6, with unresolved D. CDR1 and CDR2 (germline): SGHTA, FQGNSA. Trimming pared 0 bases from V and 5 bases from J, leaving 8 bases between. CDR3 length equals 15 residues. CDR3 sequence reads: CASSLAWVNNSPLHF. The CDR3 DNA reads TGTGCCAGCAGCTTAGCGTGGGTCAATAATTCACCCCTCCACTTT. Combining the CDR3 with reference TRBV7-2 and TRBJ1-6 gives the whole variable domain GAGVSQSPSNKVTEKGKDVELRCDPISGHTALYWYRQSLGQGLEFLIYFQGNSAPDKSGLPSDRFSAERTGGSVSTLTIQRTQQEDSAVYLCASSLAWVNNSPLHFGNGTRLTVT.

J is TRBJ2-2 and V is TRBV5-1; 9 nucleotides align to TRBD1. This CDR3 is 15 amino acids long. Germline V gene sequence: CDR1 SGHRS, CDR2 YFSETQ. V was clipped by 1 base and J by 3 bases; unmatched bases: 1. The CDR3 here is CASSLHRGHTGELFF. CDR3 nucleotide sequence: TGCGCCAGCAGCTTGCACAGGGGGCACACCGGGGAGCTGTTTTTT. Drawing the rest from reference TRBV5-1 and TRBJ2-2, the complete variable domain is KAGVTQTPRYLIKTRGQQVTLSCSPISGHRSVSWYQQTPGQGLQFLFEYFSETQRNKGNFPGRFSGRQFSNSRSEMNVSTLELGDSALYLCASSLHRGHTGELFFGEGSRLTVL.

In its sample, this clone was seen once. The gene calls are TRBV9 and TRBJ2-2; possibly TRBD1 for D (6 bases). This CDR3 region has 14 residues. The germline V and J ends were trimmed by 7 bases and 5 bases, with 15 bases remaining between them. Per the germline V gene, CDR1 is SGDLS and CDR2 is YYNGEE. CDR3 amino acids: CASQKDSWTGELFF. For the CDR3, the DNA is TGTGCCAGCCAAAAGGACAGTTGGACCGGGGAGCTGTTTTTT.

This chain joins TRBV11-2 and TRBJ1-5; TRBD1 agrees at 7 bases. The CDR3 contains 16 residues. Germline CDR1 SGHAT, CDR2 FQNNGV. V lost 3 bases, J lost 6 bases, and 11 bases stayed unmatched. Written as DNA, the CDR3 is TGTGCCAGCAGCTTTACCGGACAGGCCCCAGGTCAGCCCCAGCATTTT. As protein: CASSFTGQAPGQPQHF.

CDR3 sequence: CASSQERTTHNTYEQYF. CDR3 nucleotides: TGTGCCAGCAGCCAAGAGAGAACGACACACAATACCTACGAGCAGTACTTC. The chain couples TRBV3-1 (or the pseudogene TRBV3-2) to TRBJ2-7, with D unresolved. V was clipped by 0 bases and J by 2 bases, with 17 bases between them. Germline values: CDR1 LGHDT, CDR2 YNNKEL (reference sequence). The CDR3 contains 17 residues.

The rearrangement uses TRBV18 and TRBJ1-4, with D perhaps matching TRBD1 (6 bases). Trimming cost V 4 bases and J 0 bases, with 12 bases left between them. Germline V gives CDR1 KGHSH, CDR2 LQKENI. CDR3 length: 16 residues. CDR3 DNA: TGTGCCAGCTCACGGAGGGGGTTAGCAACTAATGAAAAACTGTTTTTT. Its protein is CASSRRGLATNEKLFF.

The chain uses TRBV29-1 and TRBJ2-1; 14 bases are a match to TRBD2. The germline gives CDR1 SQVTM, CDR2 ANQGSEA. Trimming at V came to 4 bases and at J to 0 bases, leaving 5 bases not matched to a gene. The CDR3 runs 17 residues. The CDR3 region has the DNA TGCAGCGTTGTCGGGACTAGCGGGGGTAGCTCCTACAATGAGCAGTTCTTC. Its translation is CSVVGTSGGSSYNEQFF.

This sequence joins TRBV28 and TRBJ1-3; TRBD1 might be the D (5 bases). The germline CDR1 and CDR2 sequences are MDHEN and SYDVKM. This CDR3 comprises 14 residues. The ends were cut back, 1 base at V and 4 bases at J, with 8 bases in the middle. The CDR3 region is CASSLFEGGNTIYF. CDR3 nucleotides: TGTGCCAGCAGTTTATTTGAGGGGGGAAACACCATATATTTT.